Included here is one TCR beta chain sequence, with context. The data stem from a study of blood T cell repertoires in COVID-19. Study at large: Samples of COVID-19 (acute and convalescent) were obtained from the United States, Italy and Spain. From T cells, B-cell-depleted T cells, or PBMCs came the material, which was cDNA or gDNA.

Seattle patients were enrolled while actively infected and followed longitudinally. The authors' processing: Amplification with reference gene primers provided the estimates of nucleated cell counts. Sequencing used immunoSEQ multiplex PCR; TCRdb keeps in-frame clones, though not all of them. The V and J calls and clone size were taken over from that table, and D and trimming were inferred from the DNA. Of roughly 57,000 clones in the sample, around four fifths are singletons; the top ten hold approximately 20%. This receptor was identified in a young man with COVID-19, enrolled during active disease. The sequencing input was peripheral blood.

The CDR3 sequence is CASNQGGAANTEAFF. Written as DNA, the CDR3 is TGTGCCAGCAACCAAGGGGGGGCGGCGAACACTGAAGCTTTCTTT. The V gene is TRBV7-8, the J gene TRBJ1-1, with D tentatively TRBD1 (6 bases). This CDR3 has 15 residues. Trimming removed 7 bases from V and 1 base from J, with 16 bases in between. Germline values: CDR1 SGHVS, CDR2 FQNEAQ. Full variable domain (rest looked up from reference TRBV7-8 and TRBJ1-1): GAGVSQSPRYKVAKRGQDVALRCDPISGHVSLFWYQQALGQGPEFLTYFQNEAQLDKSGLPSDRFFAERPEGSVSTLKIQRTQQEDSAVYLCASNQGGAANTEAFFGQGTRLTVV.